The sequence of this T cell receptor (beta chain) was determined in a study of blood T cell repertoires in COVID-19. The table came from immunoSEQ multiplex PCR; TCRdb's copy has only in-frame clones and leaves some out. The data contain some 62,000 clones, over 75% of them seen just once; the ten biggest clones take up 15% to 20%. Source material: peripheral blood. The receptor was derived from a man aged 60 to 69 with acute or convalescent COVID-19.

CDR3 coding DNA: TGTGCCAGCTCACCCGGGTTTTTGCCCAATGAGCAGTTCTTC. As protein: CASSPGFLPNEQFF. V and J are TRBV18 and TRBJ2-1; no clear D. The CDR3 length is 14 residues. Germline loops: CDR1 KGHSH, CDR2 LQKENI. The ends were cut back, 3 bases at V and 6 bases at J, with 12 bases in the middle.